This TCR beta chain was identified during a study of T cells in Graves' hyperthyroidism and ophthalmopathy. Notes on the study in general: Ophthalmopathy could be told apart from stable hyperthyroidism with a 13 V-J model.

This clonotype was found many times. Its target is not known. The investigators amplified TCR beta CDR3 regions from RNA transcripts. Primed by the HTBI set, a first-round RT-PCR was run on the TCR CDR3. TCRdb independently ran MiXCR on the multiplex PCR reads; one entry per CDR3 protein. The sample holds roughly 710,000 distinct CDR3 sequences, approximately 36% seen once. The CDR3 has 13 amino acids. The germline gives CDR1 SQVTM, CDR2 ANQGSEA. Trimming removed 6 bases from V and 3 bases from J; junction bases left unmatched: 7. Sequencing was performed on blood. The TCR originated in a woman in her 40s with Graves' hyperthyroidism. The rearrangement uses TRBV29-1 and TRBJ2-5, with TRBD1 matching 7 bases. The CDR3 DNA is TGCAGCGTGCCGGGACAGAACGAAGAGACCCAGTACTTC. Its translation is CSVPGQNEETQYF.